This TCR beta chain was recovered during a study of human T cells and chemical hapten exposure. Using its own MiXCR run on the RACE reads, TCRdb lists one record per CDR3 protein. The table shows roughly 360,000 distinct CDR3 sequences, with 4% to 5.5% occurring only once. Indicated time point: patch test 1, 2 weeks after DPC sensitization. Treatment specified: therapeutic diphenylcyclopropenone sensitization with weekly scalp DPC. Study-level results: TCRs exceeding 1 in 1000 frequency stayed unchanged with DPC sensitization. The presence of alopecia in the donors means their immune response may differ from healthy people's.

The CDR3 is made up of 15 amino acids. With 3 bases clipped from V and 3 bases from J, the junction kept 3 bases outside the gene matches. Germline-derived CDR1 and CDR2 are KGHSH and LQKENI. This clonotype came up a few times. The antigen remains undetermined. This receptor was taken from a woman between 50 and 59 years old with alopecia areata. Some clones in this sample may be carry-over from other donors' samples. This specimen consisted of whole blood, obtained in connection with sensitization to the hapten diphenylcyclopropenone (DPC). This rearrangement joins TRBV18 to TRBJ1-4; 8 bases line up with TRBD1. CDR3 nucleotides: TGTGCCAGCTCACCGGGACAGGTTCCTAATGAAAAACTGTTTTTT. As protein: CASSPGQVPNEKLFF. The variable domain in full, with the rest retrieved from reference TRBV18 and TRBJ1-4, is NAGVMQNPRHLVRRRGQEARLRCSPMKGHSHVYWYRQLPEEGLKFMVYLQKENIIDESGMPKERFSAEFPKEGPSILRIQQVVRGDSAAYFCASSPGQVPNEKLFFGSGTQLSVL.